These 26 T cell receptor beta chains came from one sample sequenced in a study of T cell changes during pregnancy in multiple sclerosis. Sequenced by immunoSEQ multiplex PCR; TCRdb stores in-frame clones only, minus some. Altogether tens of thousands of clones are present, about 93% being singletons, with the ten largest covering roughly 7%. The material was CD8+ T cells from peripheral blood mononuclear cells, obtained in the third trimester of pregnancy. These receptors originate from a female donor with multiple sclerosis, enrolled in a pregnancy study.

This chain connects TRBV4-1 to TRBJ2-2; D is perhaps TRBD2 (6 bases). This CDR3 is built from 16 residues. Germline V gene sequence: CDR1 MGHRA, CDR2 YSYEKL. V was clipped by 1 base and J by 5 bases, with 14 bases between them. As DNA, the CDR3 is TGCGCCAGCAGCCAAGTAGGTCTGGAGGGAACCGGGGAGCTGTTTTTT. Its protein is CASSQVGLEGTGELFF.

The V gene is TRBV5-1, the J gene TRBJ2-5, with D maybe TRBD2 (5 bases). From germline, CDR1 is SGHRS and CDR2 YFSETQ. With 7 bases removed from V and 13 bases from J, the gap between germline ends came to 14 bases. This CDR3 contains 10 residues. CDR3 coding DNA: TGCGCCAGCTCTGGGGAGAGGCCGTACTTC. It specifies CASSGERPYF.

The chain is built from TRBV11-1 and TRBJ2-2; D may be TRBD1 (6 bases). Trimming took off 5 bases at V and 1 base at J, with 20 bases between the two ends. The CDR3 contains 18 residues. Germline loops: CDR1 SGHAT, CDR2 FQDESV (reference sequence). As DNA, the CDR3 is TGTGCCAGCAGCCGCCCGGGTGGGGGACAATTGAACACCGGGGAGCTGTTTTTT. The encoded protein is CASSRPGGGQLNTGELFF.

This chain connects TRBV5-6 to TRBJ2-7, with TRBD1 as a possible D gene (6 bases). The CDR3 is 14 residues long. Trimming removed 0 bases at V and 2 bases at J, with 9 bases between. Per germline, CDR1 SGHDT and CDR2 YYEEEE. Here the CDR3 DNA reads TGTGCCAGCAGCTTGGGTAAGGGGGCCTACGAGCAGTACTTC. Its protein is CASSLGKGAYEQYF. Filled out from reference TRBV5-6 and TRBJ2-7, the complete variable domain reads DAGVTQSPTHLIKTRGQQVTLRCSPKSGHDTVSWYQQALGQGPQFIFQYYEEEERQRGNFPDRFSGHQFPNYSSELNVNALLLGDSALYLCASSLGKGAYEQYFGPGTRLTVT.

V usage is TRBV27 and J usage is TRBJ1-1; 10 nucleotides match TRBD1. This CDR3 spans 15 amino acids. With 6 bases clipped from V and 4 bases from J, the junction kept 8 bases outside the gene matches. Germline lookup yields CDR1 MNHEY and CDR2 SMNVEV (reference sequence). CDR3 sequence reads: CASRSGQGVGTEAFF. CDR3 nucleotide sequence: TGTGCCAGCAGATCAGGACAGGGGGTAGGCACTGAAGCTTTCTTT.

The chain employs TRBV30 and TRBJ2-1; 12 bases fit TRBD2. The germline V gene has CDR1 GTSNPN and CDR2 SVGIG (reference sequence). The CDR3 covers 17 residues. Trimming removed 8 bases from V and 0 bases from J; junction bases left unmatched: 11. CDR3 residues: CALEASGRAFSYNEQFF. CDR3 nucleotides: TGTGCCCTGGAGGCTAGCGGGAGGGCTTTCTCCTACAATGAGCAGTTCTTC.

The rearrangement joins TRBV6-6 to TRBJ1-1, with a possible D match to TRBD1 (6 bases). The V and J ends lost 2 bases and 0 bases respectively, with 10 bases between them. This CDR3 is built from 15 residues. Germline V lookup: CDR1 MNHNY, CDR2 SVGAGI (reference sequence). CDR3 in DNA: TGTGCCAGCAGTTACCAGACAGGTTTGAACACTGAAGCTTTCTTT. The encoded protein is CASSYQTGLNTEAFF.

This chain connects TRBV2 to TRBJ2-5; TRBD2 aligns across 7 bases. The CDR3 length is 18 residues. CDR1 and CDR2 from the germline V gene are SNHLY and FYNNEI. V was pared by 6 bases and J by 1 base, with 17 bases of the junction left unmatched. In nucleotides, the CDR3 is TGTGCCAGCAGCCTCACGCCGGCTAGCGGTACTATCCAAGAGACCCAGTACTTC. Its translation: CASSLTPASGTIQETQYF.

The V call is TRBV4-2, the J call TRBJ1-2; D unresolved. Between the trimmed V and J ends, which lost 0 bases and 2 bases, there was a span of 13 bases. In germline, CDR1 is LGHNA, CDR2 YNFKEQ. The CDR3 consists of 16 residues. The CDR3 nucleotides read TGTGCCAGCAGCCAAGATCCCTTAAGCTCCAACTATGGCTACACCTTC. Translation gives CASSQDPLSSNYGYTF.

The CDR3: CASSGGYFYEQYF. The DNA for the CDR3 is TGTGCCTCCTCGGGAGGGTATTTCTACGAGCAGTACTTC. The chain couples TRBV6-4 to TRBJ2-7; 8 bases line up with TRBD2. Germline CDR1 MRHNA, CDR2 SNTAGT. Germline trimming cut 11 bases from V and 3 bases from J; bases unmatched to any gene: 9. The CDR3 has 13 amino acids.

Here the CDR3 DNA reads TGTGCCAGTAGTACACAGGGGTTGAGTGAGCAGTTCTTC. It encodes CASSTQGLSEQFF. The chain employs TRBV19 and TRBJ2-1, with 7 nucleotides matching TRBD1. V lost 4 bases, J lost 9 bases, and 6 bases stayed unmatched. Germline V gene data show CDR1 as LNHDA and CDR2 as SQIVND (reference sequence). The CDR3 sequence is 13 residues long.

J is TRBJ2-7 and V is TRBV5-6; 8 bases map to TRBD2. The CDR3 is made up of 15 amino acids. J gave up 1 base and V 0 bases, and 3 bases lay outside the gene matches. Germline-derived CDR1 and CDR2 are SGHDT and YYEEEE. CDR3 amino acids: CASSLDGGGSYEQYF. Here the CDR3 DNA reads TGTGCCAGCAGCTTGGATGGCGGGGGGTCCTACGAGCAGTACTTC.

The V call is TRBV4-2, the J call TRBJ1-5; no definite D call. V was trimmed by 0 bases and J by 3 bases, leaving 9 bases between them. The CDR3 has 15 residues. In germline, CDR1 is LGHNA, CDR2 YNFKEQ. The CDR3 nucleotides are TGTGCCAGCAGCCAAGATCTGGCAGACAATCAGCCCCAGCATTTT. Residues: CASSQDLADNQPQHF.

The chain uses TRBV6-4 and TRBJ1-1; 8 bases fit TRBD1. Trimming took 2 bases from V and 5 from J; bases not matched to a gene: 1. The CDR3 spans 13 residues. Germline V gene data show CDR1 as MRHNA and CDR2 as SNTAGT. Written as DNA, the CDR3 is TGTGCCAGCAGTGACAGGACAGGGACTGAAGCTTTCTTT. This encodes CASSDRTGTEAFF.

The chain employs TRBV28 and TRBJ2-7; 11 bases fit TRBD2. V dropped 4 bases and J dropped 0; count of bases not matched to a gene: 11. The length of the CDR3 is 18 residues. Per germline, CDR1 MDHEN and CDR2 SYDVKM. The CDR3 loop is CASSSLELGLAASYEQYF. Written as DNA, the CDR3 is TGTGCCAGCAGTTCCCTAGAGCTGGGACTAGCGGCCTCCTACGAGCAGTACTTC.

The gene calls are TRBV27 and TRBJ1-4, with D uncertain. The CDR3 has 13 residues. Germline V gene data show CDR1 as MNHEY and CDR2 as SMNVEV (reference sequence). Trimming shortened V by 9 bases and J by 8 bases, and 16 bases separated the two germline ends. The DNA for the CDR3 is TGTGCCAGTACCGGGTCTCTTGAAGAAAAACTGTTTTTT. It translates to CASTGSLEEKLFF.

The chain has TRBV6-1 and TRBJ1-3; weak D call: TRBD1 (6 bases). The V gene lost 4 bases and the J gene lost 0 bases, with 10 bases spanning the gap. CDR1 is MNHNS and CDR2 is SASEGT in the germline V gene. The CDR3 is 15 amino acids. CDR3: CASSGDTFSGNTIYF. The CDR3 region has the DNA TGTGCCAGCAGTGGGGACACATTCTCTGGAAACACCATATATTTT.

This clone appeared a single time. This rearrangement joins TRBV2 to TRBJ1-4; TRBD1 matches at 10 bases. V trimming: 9 bases; J trimming: 0 bases; junction bases outside the gene matches: 4. This CDR3 spans 15 amino acids. CDR1 is SNHLY, CDR2 FYNNEI, per germline. The CDR3, as DNA: TGTGCCAGTAGGACAGGGGGTGCAACTAATGAAAAACTGTTTTTT. Translated, it gives CASRTGGATNEKLFF.

The chain carries TRBV2 and TRBJ2-2; D might be TRBD2 (6 bases). Germline-derived CDR1 and CDR2 are SNHLY and FYNNEI. The CDR3 loop spans 16 amino acids. Between the trimmed V and J ends, which lost 5 bases and 3 bases, there was a span of 16 bases. The chain's CDR3 is CASSSVGGLDTGELFF. The CDR3, as DNA: TGTGCCAGCAGTTCCGTGGGGGGTTTAGACACCGGGGAGCTGTTTTTT.

The V call is TRBV5-4, the J call TRBJ1-2, with D possibly being TRBD1 (5 bases). Germline CDR1 reads SGHNT; CDR2 reads YYREEE (reference sequence). The CDR3 loop spans 14 amino acids. The V and J ends lost 5 bases and 4 bases respectively, with 15 bases between them. In DNA form, the CDR3 reads TGTGCCAGCAGTGAAGGAGGGGTCTTCTATGGCTACACCTTC. Residues: CASSEGGVFYGYTF.

The chain combines TRBV14 with TRBJ2-2; 7 nucleotides align to TRBD1. The CDR3 loop spans 15 amino acids. From germline, CDR1 is SGHDN and CDR2 FVKESK. V was clipped by 4 bases and J by 0 bases; unmatched bases: 2. For the CDR3, the DNA is TGTGCCAGCAGCCCGGACAGGTCGAACACCGGGGAGCTGTTTTTT. Residues: CASSPDRSNTGELFF.

V usage is TRBV7-3 and J usage is TRBJ1-1; 7 nucleotides align to TRBD1. The CDR3 is 16 amino acids. J was trimmed by 4 bases and V by 5 bases; bases with no gene match: 13. The germline V gene encodes CDR1 SGHTA and CDR2 FQGTGA. The CDR3 DNA reads as TGTGCCAGCAGCCCAGGGGGAGGCTATAAGGGCACTGAAGCTTTCTTT. It codes for CASSPGGGYKGTEAFF.

CDR3 loop: CASSQLAGGTGELFF. The CDR3 DNA is TGCGCCAGCAGCCAATTAGCGGGGGGGACCGGGGAGCTGTTTTTT. The chain carries TRBV4-1 and TRBJ2-2; TRBD2 matches 11 bases. The ends lost 2 bases at V and 5 bases at J; junction bases unmatched: 1. The CDR3 has 15 amino acids. The germline V gene encodes CDR1 MGHRA and CDR2 YSYEKL.

The chain employs TRBV5-4 and TRBJ2-7; TRBD1 aligns across 7 bases. Per the germline V gene, CDR1 is SGHNT and CDR2 is YYREEE (reference sequence). CDR3 size: 18 residues. Unmatched junction bases numbered 12, after V lost 0 bases and J lost 0 bases. CDR3 residues: CASSLVSGGDRSSYEQYF. The CDR3 DNA sequence: TGTGCCAGCAGCTTGGTCTCGGGTGGGGACAGATCCTCCTACGAGCAGTACTTC. The full variable domain, completed using reference TRBV5-4 and TRBJ2-7, is ETGVTQSPTHLIKTRGQQVTLRCSSQSGHNTVSWYQQALGQGPQFIFQYYREEENGRGNFPPRFSGLQFPNYSSELNVNALELDDSALYLCASSLVSGGDRSSYEQYFGPGTRLTVT.

CDR3 loop: CASTLTGTGLNEQFF. CDR3 DNA sequence: TGTGCCAGTACCCTAACCGGGACAGGGTTGAATGAGCAGTTCTTC. The V gene is TRBV19, the J gene TRBJ2-1; 9 positions agree with TRBD1. The germline gives CDR1 LNHDA, CDR2 SQIVND (reference sequence). With V trimmed by 7 bases and J by 7 bases, 11 bases remained unmatched. The CDR3 extends over 15 amino acids.

The rearrangement links TRBV29-1 to TRBJ2-1; 11 positions agree with TRBD2. Germline trimming cut 7 bases from V and 8 bases from J; bases unmatched to any gene: 13. The germline V gene has CDR1 SQVTM and CDR2 ANQGSEA. The CDR3 loop spans 15 amino acids. The CDR3 here is CSGVPTSGSYYEQFF. CDR3 sequence (DNA): TGCAGCGGTGTCCCTACTAGCGGGAGTTACTATGAGCAGTTCTTC.